One sample yielded the 15 T cell receptor beta chains listed below, sequenced in a study of T cell changes during pregnancy in multiple sclerosis. Clones were read by immunoSEQ multiplex PCR, and TCRdb kept only the in-frame ones, dropping some. The sample has about 70,000 clones; approximately 92% are singletons. Material: CD8+ T cells from peripheral blood mononuclear cells, obtained in the third trimester of pregnancy. The receptors come from a female donor in good health, enrolled as a control in a pregnancy study.

The V call is TRBV7-9, the J call TRBJ2-1; the D gene is possibly TRBD1 (5 bases). Trimming removed 5 bases at V and 0 bases at J, with 14 bases between. Germline CDR1 reads SEHNR; CDR2 reads FQNEAQ (reference sequence). The CDR3 sequence is 16 residues long. The DNA of the CDR3 is TGTGCCAGCAGCCACTGGGGCGCCAGCTCCTACAATGAGCAGTTCTTC. It is translated as CASSHWGASSYNEQFF.

V usage is TRBV30 and J usage is TRBJ2-7, with D perhaps TRBD1 (6 bases). The germline V and J ends were trimmed by 1 base and 3 bases, with 13 bases remaining between them. The CDR3 runs to 14 residues. Germline values: CDR1 GTSNPN, CDR2 SVGIG (reference sequence). CDR3 nucleotide sequence: TGTGCCTGGAGTGAGGTTCAGGGGATCTACGAGCAGTACTTC. It yields the protein CAWSEVQGIYEQYF.

CDR3: CASSLDLAGGPIDTQYF. CDR3 DNA sequence: TGCGCCAGCAGCTTGGACTTAGCGGGGGGGCCGATTGATACGCAGTATTTT. The rearrangement uses TRBV5-1 and TRBJ2-3; 11 bases agree with TRBD2. From germline, CDR1 is SGHRS and CDR2 YFSETQ. J lost 6 bases, V lost 0 bases, and 9 bases had no gene match. CDR3 size: 17 residues. The entire variable domain, with the rest obtained from reference TRBV5-1 and TRBJ2-3, is as follows: KAGVTQTPRYLIKTRGQQVTLSCSPISGHRSVSWYQQTPGQGLQFLFEYFSETQRNKGNFPGRFSGRQFSNSRSEMNVSTLELGDSALYLCASSLDLAGGPIDTQYFGPGTRLTVL.

The chain combines TRBV7-3 with TRBJ2-2, with TRBD1 matching over 11 bases. Germline loops: CDR1 SGHTA, CDR2 FQGTGA. The CDR3 loop spans 17 amino acids. Trimming took 5 bases from V and 5 from J; bases not matched to a gene: 10. CDR3 DNA sequence: TGTGCCAGCAGCATTTCCATGGGACAGGGGGGAACCGGGGAGCTGTTTTTT. Its translation is CASSISMGQGGTGELFF.

The V call is TRBV27, the J call TRBJ1-5; D not resolved. Trimming stripped 2 bases from V and 6 bases from J, with 8 bases between. Germline CDR1 is MNHEY and CDR2 is SMNVEV (reference sequence). CDR3 length equals 13 residues. CDR3 coding DNA: TGTGCCAGCAGTTTACAGTATTCTCAGCCCCAGCATTTT. Its translation is CASSLQYSQPQHF.

The chain recombines TRBV7-9 with TRBJ1-5, with TRBD1 as a possible D gene (5 bases). Trimming removed 4 bases from V and 1 base from J, with 17 bases in between. The CDR3 totals 17 residues. From germline, CDR1 is SEHNR and CDR2 FQNEAQ (reference sequence). The CDR3 loop reads CASSWTRDSGSNQPQHF. DNA for the CDR3: TGTGCCAGCAGCTGGACCCGGGACTCCGGAAGCAATCAGCCCCAGCATTTT.

J is TRBJ1-1 and V is TRBV2; D is unresolved. V was shortened by 2 bases and J by 6 bases, with 4 bases between the two germline ends. From germline, CDR1 is SNHLY and CDR2 FYNNEI. This CDR3 spans 11 amino acids. The CDR3 here is CASSESPEAFF. The CDR3 DNA sequence: TGTGCCAGCAGTGAAAGCCCTGAAGCTTTCTTT.

The chain is built from TRBV7-3 and TRBJ2-5; D is unclear. The CDR3 is 13 amino acids. Looked up from germline, CDR1 is SGHTA and CDR2 is FQGTGA. V lost 4 bases and J 5 bases, leaving 11 bases between the germline ends. In DNA form, the CDR3 reads TGTGCCAGCAGCTCTAGAGATGAGGAGACCCAGTACTTC. Protein sequence: CASSSRDEETQYF.

The genes are TRBV7-8 and TRBJ1-5; 9 bases are shared with TRBD1. Germline V gives CDR1 SGHVS, CDR2 FQNEAQ. The V and J ends lost 4 bases and 3 bases, in that order; junction bases with no gene match: 4. The CDR3 contains 15 residues. The CDR3 sequence: CASSSGTGNNQPQHF. CDR3 in DNA: TGTGCCAGCAGCTCAGGGACAGGGAACAATCAGCCCCAGCATTTT.

The J gene is TRBJ2-3, the V gene TRBV11-2; the match to TRBD1 covers 8 bases. This CDR3 has 15 amino acids. Per germline, CDR1 SGHAT and CDR2 FQNNGV. With 2 bases clipped from V and 6 bases from J, the junction kept 7 bases outside the gene matches. This chain's CDR3 is CASSLTGGQKDTQYF. The CDR3 DNA sequence: TGTGCCAGCAGCTTAACAGGGGGGCAGAAGGATACGCAGTATTTT.

The J gene is TRBJ1-1, the V gene TRBV7-9; 7 nucleotides line up with TRBD1. The ends lost 5 bases at V and 4 bases at J; junction bases unmatched: 13. The germline CDR1 and CDR2 sequences are SEHNR and FQNEAQ (reference sequence). The CDR3 is 16 residues long. In nucleotides, the CDR3 is TGTGCCAGCAGCCAGGACAGGCCCCACCTCAGCACTGAAGCTTTCTTT. Protein: CASSQDRPHLSTEAFF.

The V gene is TRBV5-6, the J gene TRBJ1-1; 9 positions match TRBD1. Losses at the gene ends were 3 bases for V and 6 bases for J; bases not matched to a gene: 6. CDR1 SGHDT and CDR2 YYEEEE come from the germline V gene. This CDR3 has 14 residues. CDR3 in DNA: TGTGCCAGCAGCTACGGACAGGGGACCCCTGAAGCTTTCTTT. Translating it yields CASSYGQGTPEAFF. Full variable domain (rest looked up from reference TRBV5-6 and TRBJ1-1): DAGVTQSPTHLIKTRGQQVTLRCSPKSGHDTVSWYQQALGQGPQFIFQYYEEEERQRGNFPDRFSGHQFPNYSSELNVNALLLGDSALYLCASSYGQGTPEAFFGQGTRLTVV.

A few counts support this clone. The chain joins TRBV6-5 to TRBJ1-1, with a weak D call TRBD1 (6 bases). With 6 bases removed from V and 5 bases from J, the gap between germline ends came to 16 bases. The germline V gene encodes CDR1 MNHEY and CDR2 SVGAGI. This CDR3 has 14 residues. The CDR3 spells CASRFPGDRTEAFF. The DNA of the CDR3 is TGTGCCAGCAGATTCCCAGGGGATCGGACTGAAGCTTTCTTT.

This chain uses TRBV4-1 with TRBJ1-4, with D possibly matching TRBD1 (6 bases). The germline V gene encodes CDR1 MGHRA and CDR2 YSYEKL. The V gene lost 5 bases and the J gene lost 8 bases, with 15 bases spanning the gap. This CDR3 contains 14 residues. CDR3 coding DNA: TGCGCCAGCAGCGGGACAAGGGTTGACGAAAAACTGTTTTTT. Translating it yields CASSGTRVDEKLFF.

The genes are TRBV29-1 and TRBJ1-1; possible D gene TRBD1, 6 bases. This CDR3 comprises 12 residues. The germline gives CDR1 SQVTM, CDR2 ANQGSEA. Trimming took off 4 bases at V and 6 bases at J, with 12 bases between the two ends. The CDR3 spells CSVGGLEAEAFF. DNA of the CDR3: TGCAGCGTTGGGGGGCTAGAGGCTGAAGCTTTCTTT.